The 15 T cell receptor beta chains given below trace back to one sample, sequenced in a study of primary melanoma T cells and metastatic recurrence. Using immunoSEQ multiplex PCR, the repertoire was profiled, and TCRdb retains in-frame clones only, with some absent. Its clone listing holds just over 60 clones. Sequencing input: melanoma tumor tissue. All receptors derive from a human donor with melanoma.

The chain carries TRBV14 and TRBJ2-7; D is unclear. This CDR3 spans 12 amino acids. Per the germline V gene, CDR1 is SGHDN and CDR2 is FVKESK. Trimming left V 3 bases short and J 2 bases short, with 5 bases between. CDR3 nucleotides: TGTGCCAGCAGCCACGATACCTACGAGCAGTACTTC. Protein sequence: CASSHDTYEQYF.

V usage is TRBV18 and J usage is TRBJ1-3; D possibly corresponds to TRBD1 (5 bases). The CDR3 length is 16 residues. V lost 2 bases to trimming and J lost 4 bases, with 15 bases between them. CDR1 is KGHSH and CDR2 is LQKENI in the germline V gene. DNA of the CDR3: TGTGCCAGCTCACCATGGGGCCCTACGATCGGAAACACCATATATTTT. Its translation: CASSPWGPTIGNTIYF. The variable domain in full, with the rest retrieved from reference TRBV18 and TRBJ1-3, is NAGVMQNPRHLVRRRGQEARLRCSPMKGHSHVYWYRQLPEEGLKFMVYLQKENIIDESGMPKERFSAEFPKEGPSILRIQQVVRGDSAAYFCASSPWGPTIGNTIYFGEGSWLTVV.

This clone showed up just a few times. The chain carries TRBV30 and TRBJ2-7; D may be TRBD2 (6 bases). The CDR3 loop spans 16 amino acids. Trimming removed 2 bases at V and 2 bases at J, with 19 bases between. Germline V gene data show CDR1 as GTSNPN and CDR2 as SVGIG (reference sequence). CDR3 in DNA: TGTGCCTGGAGTCACGGGCGGGTCGGGAGACCCTACGAGCAGTACTTC. Translation: CAWSHGRVGRPYEQYF.

For the CDR3, the DNA is TGTGCCAGCAGTCTGGGCGAGACTTTCATCACAGATACGCAGTATTTT. Its protein product is CASSLGETFITDTQYF. The rearrangement links TRBV28 to TRBJ2-3; D not certain. V was pared by 5 bases and J by 2 bases, with 17 bases between. Germline assignment: CDR1 MDHEN and CDR2 SYDVKM. This CDR3 contains 16 residues.

The rearrangement links TRBV19 to TRBJ2-7; no reliable D call. CDR3 size: 14 residues. Germline V gene sequence: CDR1 LNHDA, CDR2 SQIVND (reference sequence). V shed 3 bases and J shed 0 bases, with 9 bases lying between them. The CDR3 protein is CASSIKVSSYEQYF. The CDR3 region has the DNA TGTGCCAGTAGTATTAAGGTCAGCTCCTACGAGCAGTACTTC. The variable domain in full, with the rest retrieved from reference TRBV19 and TRBJ2-7, is DGGITQSPKYLFRKEGQNVTLSCEQNLNHDAMYWYRQDPGQGLRLIYYSQIVNDFQKGDIAEGYSVSREKKESFPLTVTSAQKNPTAFYLCASSIKVSSYEQYFGPGTRLTVT.

V and J are TRBV11-3 and TRBJ2-6; no reliable D call. The CDR3 extends over 17 amino acids. The germline V gene has CDR1 SGHNT and CDR2 YENEEA. V was shortened by 5 bases and J by 5 bases, with 19 bases between the two germline ends. CDR3 nucleotides: TGTGCCAGCAGCGAAATCAAGCCACAAAGTCGGGCCAACGTCCTGACTTTC. Protein: CASSEIKPQSRANVLTF.

V gene TRBV28 combines with J gene TRBJ2-2; D not resolved. With 10 bases removed from V and 1 base from J, the gap between germline ends came to 10 bases. Germline-derived CDR1 and CDR2 are MDHEN and SYDVKM. The CDR3 covers 13 residues. The CDR3 DNA reads TGTGCCACTTGGTTGGGGAACACCGGGGAGCTGTTTTTT. This encodes CATWLGNTGELFF.

There are a few counts of this clone. The chain is built from TRBV18 and TRBJ2-5; D is ambiguous. The CDR3 extends over 15 amino acids. Germline-derived CDR1 and CDR2 are KGHSH and LQKENI. V lost 2 bases and J 0 bases, leaving 10 bases between the germline ends. The CDR3 protein is CASSPGPRYQETQYF. The CDR3 DNA is TGTGCCAGCTCACCAGGGCCCAGATACCAAGAGACCCAGTACTTC.

The genes are TRBV15 and TRBJ2-1; D ambiguous. V lost 3 bases and J 9 bases, leaving 18 bases between the germline ends. The CDR3 covers 15 residues. CDR1 and CDR2 from the germline V gene are LNHNV and YYDKDF (reference sequence). This CDR3 is CATSRGREASGEQFF. CDR3 sequence (DNA): TGTGCCACCAGCAGGGGTCGAGAGGCCTCGGGTGAGCAGTTCTTC.

The CDR3 bases are TGTGCCACCAGGGTCTGGGGGGAAGGGAATGAGCAGTTCTTC. Protein product: CATRVWGEGNEQFF. This sequence joins TRBV15 and TRBJ2-1; TRBD2 might be the D (6 bases). CDR3 length: 14 residues. The germline CDR1 and CDR2 sequences are LNHNV and YYDKDF (reference sequence). V shed 6 bases and J shed 7 bases, with 16 bases lying between them.

The V gene is TRBV19, the J gene TRBJ1-1; 9 bases fit TRBD1. Germline CDR1 is LNHDA and CDR2 is SQIVND (reference sequence). The CDR3 totals 14 residues. Trimming cost V 7 bases and J 4 bases; bases outside gene matches: 7. CDR3 nucleotides: TGTGCCAGTATGGGGACAGGGCCGATCACTGAAGCTTTCTTT. Encoded protein: CASMGTGPITEAFF.

The V call is TRBV6-8, the J call TRBJ2-2; D is possibly TRBD1 or TRBD2 (6 bases each). V was clipped by 5 bases and J by 0 bases, with 19 bases between them. This CDR3 contains 18 residues. The V gene's germline CDR1 is MNHGY and CDR2 SAAAGT. CDR3 loop: CASSPRAMGGPNTGELFF. In nucleotides, the CDR3 is TGTGCCAGCAGTCCCCGGGCAATGGGGGGCCCGAACACCGGGGAGCTGTTTTTT.

The genes are TRBV29-1 and TRBJ1-2; perhaps TRBD1 as D (6 bases). Germline CDR1 is SQVTM and CDR2 is ANQGSEA. The V end was cut by 4 bases, the J end by 5 bases, with 14 bases between. The CDR3 is made up of 13 amino acids. CDR3 DNA sequence: TGCAGCGTTGTTCCAGGGACAATTTATGGCTACACCTTC. Translating gives CSVVPGTIYGYTF.

The V gene is TRBV11-3, the J gene TRBJ2-2; D perhaps matches TRBD1 (5 bases). The germline CDR1 and CDR2 sequences are SGHNT and YENEEA. With 5 bases removed from V and 1 base from J, the gap between germline ends came to 11 bases. This CDR3 has 15 amino acids. The CDR3 here is CASSAVGQNTGELFF. DNA of the CDR3: TGTGCCAGCAGCGCGGTGGGGCAGAACACCGGGGAGCTGTTTTTT.

This clone has a handful of counts. This chain connects TRBV19 to TRBJ2-2, with 14 bases fitting TRBD2. Germline assignment: CDR1 LNHDA and CDR2 SQIVND (reference sequence). The CDR3 has 15 amino acids. J was trimmed by 6 bases and V by 6 bases; bases with no gene match: 3. CDR3: CASRGTSGSSGELFF. In DNA, the CDR3 is TGTGCCAGTAGGGGGACTAGCGGGAGTTCCGGGGAGCTGTTTTTT. Combining the CDR3 with reference TRBV19 and TRBJ2-2 gives the whole variable domain DGGITQSPKYLFRKEGQNVTLSCEQNLNHDAMYWYRQDPGQGLRLIYYSQIVNDFQKGDIAEGYSVSREKKESFPLTVTSAQKNPTAFYLCASRGTSGSSGELFFGEGSRLTVL.